What follows are 25 T cell receptor beta chains derived from one specimen sequenced in a study of blood T cell repertoires in COVID-19. Libraries were prepared by immunoSEQ multiplex PCR; TCRdb keeps only in-frame clonotypes and omits some of them. Among around 280,000 clones listed, approximately 86% were seen once. Specimen: peripheral blood. Every receptor here comes from a woman in her forties or fifties who had recovered from COVID-19.

CDR3: CASSLIGVSNNSPLHF. CDR3 nucleotide sequence: TGTGCCAGCAGCTTGATCGGGGTGTCTAATAATTCACCCCTCCACTTT. The chain carries TRBV5-4 and TRBJ1-6, with D uncertain. Trimming removed 1 base at V and 5 bases at J, with 13 bases between. This CDR3 spans 16 amino acids. The germline V gene encodes CDR1 SGHNT and CDR2 YYREEE (reference sequence).

This clone showed up just once. This chain links TRBV11-3 with TRBJ2-3; 12 positions match TRBD2. V shed 1 base and J 5 bases; nucleotides not matched to a gene: 7. The CDR3 is 17 residues long. Germline V gene lookup returns CDR1 SGHNT and CDR2 YENEEA. CDR3 loop: CASSLGGSSGGGDTQYF. For the CDR3, the DNA is TGTGCCAGCAGCTTAGGAGGCTCTAGCGGGGGGGGAGATACGCAGTATTTT.

The chain couples TRBV9 to TRBJ2-2; 7 bases align to TRBD2. After removal of 4 bases from V and 0 bases from J, the junction contained 9 bases not matched to a gene. CDR1 is SGDLS, CDR2 YYNGEE, per germline. The length of the CDR3 is 17 residues. DNA for the CDR3: TGTGCCAGCAGCCCATCGGGGGGAGGGACGAACACCGGGGAGCTGTTTTTT. Its translation: CASSPSGGGTNTGELFF.

J is TRBJ1-5 and V is TRBV2, with D hard to call. Germline assignment: CDR1 SNHLY and CDR2 FYNNEI. Trimming took off 4 bases at V and 7 bases at J, with 20 bases between the two ends. The CDR3 covers 16 residues. The CDR3 is CASSGRSGSVGQPQHF. CDR3 DNA sequence: TGTGCCAGCAGTGGTCGGTCTGGGAGTGTGGGACAGCCCCAGCATTTT.

The chain carries TRBV6-2 or TRBV6-3 and TRBJ1-6, with D possibly matching TRBD1 (6 bases). The ends were cut back, 5 bases at V and 5 bases at J, with 10 bases in the middle. The CDR3 runs to 14 residues. Germline V gene lookup returns CDR1 MNHEY and CDR2 SVGEGT. This CDR3 reads CASSPRTDNSPLHF. In nucleotides, the CDR3 is TGTGCCAGCAGTCCCCGGACAGATAATTCACCCCTCCACTTT.

This chain joins TRBV5-4 and TRBJ2-5; TRBD2 agrees at 7 bases. J was trimmed by 8 bases and V by 7 bases; bases with no gene match: 17. The CDR3 length is 15 residues. Germline V lookup: CDR1 SGHNT, CDR2 YYREEE (reference sequence). CDR3 in amino acids: CASGRGTGDGGTQYF. The CDR3 bases are TGTGCCAGCGGGAGGGGCACGGGGGACGGCGGCACCCAGTACTTC.

This clone showed up just a few times. A much larger clone differs from this one at a single base, so this may be a read error. V usage is TRBV5-1 and J usage is TRBJ2-5; TRBD2 agrees at 9 bases. From germline, CDR1 is SGHRS and CDR2 YFSETQ. The CDR3 is made up of 13 amino acids. This CDR3 reads CPSSLRGGETQYF. In DNA, the CDR3 is TGCCCCAGCAGCTTGCGGGGGGGGGAGACCCAGTACTTC.

The rearrangement joins TRBV19 to TRBJ1-5; 8 nucleotides match TRBD1. J lost 1 base, V lost 6 bases, and 2 bases had no gene match. The CDR3 runs 14 residues. In germline, CDR1 is LNHDA, CDR2 SQIVND (reference sequence). The CDR3 coding sequence is TGTGCCAGTAGGGACAGGGTAAGCAATCAGCCCCAGCATTTT. Translating gives CASRDRVSNQPQHF.

This sequence joins TRBV7-2 and TRBJ2-7; 13 bases are a match to TRBD2. Germline CDR1 is SGHTA and CDR2 is FQGNSA. The CDR3 runs to 14 residues. V was clipped by 5 bases and J by 6 bases; unmatched bases: 4. For the CDR3, the DNA is TGTGCCAGCAGCCCCGGACTAGCGGGAGTCGAGCAGTACTTC. As protein: CASSPGLAGVEQYF.

The chain recombines TRBV18 with TRBJ1-1; the D is unclear. The CDR3 totals 13 residues. The germline V and J ends were trimmed by 3 bases and 8 bases, with 13 bases remaining between them. CDR1 is KGHSH and CDR2 is LQKENI in the germline V gene. The CDR3 loop reads CASSPLGGREAFF. CDR3 coding DNA: TGTGCCAGCTCACCCCTCGGTGGCAGGGAAGCTTTCTTT.

This rearrangement joins TRBV27 to TRBJ2-3; the match to TRBD1 covers 9 bases. Per the germline V gene, CDR1 is MNHEY and CDR2 is SMNVEV (reference sequence). This CDR3 contains 14 residues. V was clipped by 5 bases and J by 5 bases; unmatched bases: 5. The CDR3 DNA follows: TGTGCCAGCAGTCTAGGGACAGGGCTAGATACGCAGTATTTT. Protein: CASSLGTGLDTQYF.

This clone has ten or more counts. The chain is built from TRBV2 and TRBJ1-2; unclear D gene. The V end lost 3 bases, the J end lost 4 bases, and 9 bases lay between the germline ends. Germline V gene sequence: CDR1 SNHLY, CDR2 FYNNEI. The CDR3 runs 13 residues. The CDR3 DNA is TGTGCCAGCAGTGATGCGGCGGCCTATGGCTACACCTTC. It codes for CASSDAAAYGYTF.

Within the sample, this clone is medium-sized (0.01 to 0.1%). The same CDR3 is also encoded by other DNA sequences in this sample. The J gene is TRBJ1-2, the V gene TRBV15, with D maybe TRBD1 (6 bases). This CDR3 is 14 amino acids long. Looked up from germline, CDR1 is LNHNV and CDR2 is YYDKDF (reference sequence). V lost 0 bases, J lost 5 bases, and 10 bases lay in between. CDR3 sequence reads: CATSRDRTGYGYTF. The CDR3 DNA reads TGTGCCACCAGCAGAGATAGAACAGGGTATGGCTACACCTTC.

J is TRBJ2-7 and V is TRBV5-1; 7 bases are shared with TRBD1. The V segment lost 4 bases and the J segment 0 bases; nucleotides outside the gene matches: 13. The CDR3 runs to 17 residues. Germline loops: CDR1 SGHRS, CDR2 YFSETQ. The CDR3 region has the DNA TGCGCCAGCAGCAGGGCAGTGGGCAGGGGGAGCTCCTACGAGCAGTACTTC. Protein product: CASSRAVGRGSSYEQYF.

This chain joins TRBV30 and TRBJ1-2; D is undetermined. V lost 3 bases to trimming and J lost 7 bases, with 18 bases between them. The CDR3 totals 14 residues. Germline CDR1 reads GTSNPN; CDR2 reads SVGIG (reference sequence). CDR3 in DNA: TGTGCCTGGAGCGCGTCCCCAGGACTCTCTGGCTACACCTTC. Residues: CAWSASPGLSGYTF. Combining the CDR3 with reference TRBV30 and TRBJ1-2 gives the whole variable domain SQTIHQWPATLVQPVGSPLSLECTVEGTSNPNLYWYRQAAGRGLQLLFYSVGIGQISSEVPQNLSASRPQDRQFILSSKKLLLSDSGFYLCAWSASPGLSGYTFGSGTRLTVV.

This chain uses TRBV15 with TRBJ2-7, with D tentatively TRBD2 (6 bases). The V and J ends lost 5 bases and 6 bases respectively, with 17 bases between them. CDR1 is LNHNV and CDR2 is YYDKDF in the germline V gene (reference sequence). This CDR3 has 14 residues. CDR3 region: CATSLTSSSIEQYF. In nucleotides, the CDR3 is TGTGCCACCAGCTTGACTAGTTCGTCGATCGAGCAGTACTTC.

V usage is TRBV9 and J usage is TRBJ1-1; no firm D call. CDR3 length equals 13 residues. The V end lost 4 bases, the J end lost 2 bases, and 9 bases lay between the germline ends. Germline CDR1 reads SGDLS; CDR2 reads YYNGEE. The CDR3 DNA sequence: TGTGCCAGCAGCCCCCGGGTAAACACTGAAGCTTTCTTT. Protein product: CASSPRVNTEAFF.

The chain joins TRBV12-3 or TRBV12-4 to TRBJ2-7, with 8 bases fitting TRBD1. This CDR3 has 13 residues. Losses at the gene ends were 6 bases for V and 5 bases for J; bases not matched to a gene: 6. The CDR3 DNA reads as TGTGCCAGCAGCGGACAGGGCGCCCACGAGCAGTACTTC. As protein: CASSGQGAHEQYF.

This clone was seen once. The chain links TRBV19 to TRBJ1-6; D perhaps matches TRBD1 (5 bases). Germline V lookup: CDR1 LNHDA, CDR2 SQIVND (reference sequence). Trimming took off 5 bases at V and 9 bases at J, with 14 bases between the two ends. The CDR3 is 14 residues long. The CDR3 region has the DNA TGTGCCAGTAGTGAACAGGTCGGCGGTTCACCCCTCCACTTT. Translation gives CASSEQVGGSPLHF.

The chain is built from TRBV6-2 or TRBV6-3 and TRBJ1-5; no clear D. CDR1 is MNHEY and CDR2 is SVGEGT in the germline V gene. The CDR3 sequence is 16 residues long. V lost 5 bases and J lost 5, with 19 bases in between. CDR3 coding DNA: TGTGCCAGCAGTAACAGAGGGCCGGCCTTCGATCAGCCCCAGCATTTT. Encoded protein: CASSNRGPAFDQPQHF.

V and J are TRBV2 and TRBJ1-1; the match to TRBD1 covers 7 bases. The CDR3 runs 14 residues. J was trimmed by 6 bases and V by 6 bases; bases with no gene match: 10. CDR1 SNHLY and CDR2 FYNNEI come from the germline V gene. Written as DNA, the CDR3 is TGTGCCAGCAGCCCCGACAGGGTCGTGCCTGAAGCTTTCTTT. Its protein is CASSPDRVVPEAFF.

Turning to this clone: Germline is not matched at one junction end, which may reflect a read error. The V call is TRBV14, the J call TRBJ1-6; maybe TRBD1 (5 bases). The CDR3 extends over 15 amino acids. CDR1 and CDR2 (germline): SGHDN, FVKESK. Here the CDR3 reads CASSQVWGDNSPLHF. CDR3 DNA sequence: TGTGCCAGCAGCCAAGTGTGGGGGGATAACTCACCCCTCCACTTT.

The gene calls are TRBV27 and TRBJ2-7; 7 nucleotides align to TRBD2. CDR1 is MNHEY, CDR2 SMNVEV, per germline (reference sequence). Trimming cost V 6 bases and J 4 bases; bases outside gene matches: 12. This CDR3 has 15 amino acids. The CDR3 DNA follows: TGTGCCAGCAGGGGAACGGGAGGTCCCTTATACGAGCAGTACTTC. Translation: CASRGTGGPLYEQYF.

This clone came up once. V gene TRBV6-5 combines with J gene TRBJ1-2, with TRBD1 as a possible D gene (6 bases). The CDR3 consists of 13 residues. Trimming pared 4 bases from V and 4 bases from J, leaving 10 bases between. Germline loops: CDR1 MNHEY, CDR2 SVGAGI. The CDR3 protein is CASSSRGGYGYTF. As DNA, the CDR3 is TGTGCCAGCAGTTCCAGAGGGGGCTATGGCTACACCTTC.

The chain has TRBV5-4 and TRBJ2-7; perhaps TRBD2 as D (6 bases). Trimming removed 0 bases from V and 6 bases from J, with 10 bases in between. The CDR3 covers 13 residues. Germline loops: CDR1 SGHNT, CDR2 YYREEE (reference sequence). The CDR3 nucleotides read TGTGCCAGCAGCTTGGGGGGGACTGTCGAGCAGTACTTC. It encodes CASSLGGTVEQYF.